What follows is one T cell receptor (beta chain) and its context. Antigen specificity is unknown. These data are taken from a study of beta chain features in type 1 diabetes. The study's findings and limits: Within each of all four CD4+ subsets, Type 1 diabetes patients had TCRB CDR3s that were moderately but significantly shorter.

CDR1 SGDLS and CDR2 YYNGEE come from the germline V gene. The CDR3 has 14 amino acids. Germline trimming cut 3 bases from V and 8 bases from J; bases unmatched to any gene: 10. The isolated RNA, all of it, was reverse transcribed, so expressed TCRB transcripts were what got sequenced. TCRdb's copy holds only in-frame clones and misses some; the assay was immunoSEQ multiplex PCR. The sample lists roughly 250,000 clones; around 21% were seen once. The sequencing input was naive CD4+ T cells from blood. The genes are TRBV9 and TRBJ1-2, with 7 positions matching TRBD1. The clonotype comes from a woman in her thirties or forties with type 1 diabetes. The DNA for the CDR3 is TGTGCCAGCAGCGCCATAGGGACAGCTCAAGGCTACACCTTC. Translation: CASSAIGTAQGYTF.